This record concerns one T cell receptor beta chain sequence. Its binding antigen is unknown. Per-nucleotide qualities are absent, and no much larger clonotype sits a single base away. The immunoSEQ Assay, a bias-controlled multiplex PCR, was used to amplify TCRbeta CDR3 regions from genomic DNA. From the authors' description of their analysis: Within the assay, amplification of reference gene primers was used to estimate how many nucleated cells each sample contained. To quantify the absolute abundance of each unique TCRbeta CDR3 rearrangement, sequence reads were collapsed and filtered. For each sample, productive Simpson clonality was calculated as the square root of Simpson's diversity index over productive rearrangements. In TCRdb, the immuneACCESS table is reduced to in-frame sequences with V and J assigned. These tables do not hold every clone; where another copy was compared, an unresolved V gene accounts for under half, and the others remain unexplained. The DNA was the basis for D and trimming; V, J and clone size are from that table. Counted in this sample were about 97,000 clones; almost 85% of them appeared once. Around 9.3% of the sample is in the top ten clones.

V is pruned by 4 bases and J by 8 bases, leaving 14 bases of the junction without a gene match. The CDR3 holds 17 amino acids from the cysteine to the phenylalanine. Only CDR3 DNA is held: 51 bases, read in frame from base 1. CDR1 and CDR2 are drawn from the germline V gene: KGHDR, SFDVKD. This sample is part of a study of blood T cell repertoires in COVID-19 (dated by TCRdb to 2020 to 2021). Describing the broader study: Samples covering the acute and convalescent phases of COVID-19 were provided by collaborators in the United States, Italy and Spain. Where available, HLA class I and class II types were obtained from metadata supplied by the sample provider rather than from assay-based typing. Samples came from the ongoing ImmuneRACE study (first 160 participants) plus 1,254 subjects from 6 global collaborators. The repertoires were released in a freely available public database intended as a resource for research on the immune response to SARS-CoV-2. The prospective study material was composed of cDNA or gDNA derived from T cells, B-cell-depleted T cells, or PBMCs. Subjects who had been exposed to COVID-19, were actively infected with it, or had recovered from it provided the deeply sampled blood TCRbeta repertoires that made up the dataset. Sample metadata almost always included a de-identified subject ID, COVID-19 status, age in years and sex.

Findings and caveats that apply to the study as a whole: The quantity of clinical and demographic metadata differed by source and by participant and was supplied without curation.

Each collaborating institution followed its own protocols to collect whole blood in K2EDTA tubes. For TCRbeta analysis, collaborator samples were shipped as frozen whole blood, as isolated PBMCs, or as DNA extracted from either sample type. Here the chain combines TRBV24-1 and TRBJ2-1; the central 9 bases match TRBD1. Sequenced: peripheral blood. The clonotype was recovered from a man in his 70s with acute or convalescent COVID-19. Here the CDR3 is given as CATSDPTRTGVGYEQFF. The DNA reads as follows: TGTGCCACCAGTGACCCAACTAGGACAGGGGTGGGCTATGAGCAGTTCTTC.